The source of this T cell receptor (beta chain) is a study of T cells in Graves' hyperthyroidism and ophthalmopathy. V lost 4 bases to trimming and J lost 0 bases, with 9 bases between them. This CDR3 spans 15 amino acids. The germline V gene has CDR1 ENHRY and CDR2 SYGVKD. Amplified TCR beta CDR3 regions came from RNA transcripts. TCR CDR3 underwent first-round RT-PCR with the HTBI primer set. Each CDR3 protein gets one entry after TCRdb re-called the multiplex PCR reads with MiXCR. The table lists 750,000 to 950,000 distinct CDR3 sequences, 38% of them singletons, with about 9% in the top ten. This clonotype was detected many times. Diagnoses were made from clinical symptoms, serum measures (thyroxine and TRAb), thyroid ultrasound and orbital computed tomography.

V and J are TRBV10-3 and TRBJ2-2; possible D gene TRBD2, 5 bases. The material sequenced was blood. The origin of this receptor is a man between 18 and 35 years old with Graves' hyperthyroidism. CDR3 sequence: CAISGGLANTGELFF. CDR3 sequence (DNA): TGTGCCATCAGTGGAGGGCTCGCGAACACCGGGGAGCTGTTTTTT.